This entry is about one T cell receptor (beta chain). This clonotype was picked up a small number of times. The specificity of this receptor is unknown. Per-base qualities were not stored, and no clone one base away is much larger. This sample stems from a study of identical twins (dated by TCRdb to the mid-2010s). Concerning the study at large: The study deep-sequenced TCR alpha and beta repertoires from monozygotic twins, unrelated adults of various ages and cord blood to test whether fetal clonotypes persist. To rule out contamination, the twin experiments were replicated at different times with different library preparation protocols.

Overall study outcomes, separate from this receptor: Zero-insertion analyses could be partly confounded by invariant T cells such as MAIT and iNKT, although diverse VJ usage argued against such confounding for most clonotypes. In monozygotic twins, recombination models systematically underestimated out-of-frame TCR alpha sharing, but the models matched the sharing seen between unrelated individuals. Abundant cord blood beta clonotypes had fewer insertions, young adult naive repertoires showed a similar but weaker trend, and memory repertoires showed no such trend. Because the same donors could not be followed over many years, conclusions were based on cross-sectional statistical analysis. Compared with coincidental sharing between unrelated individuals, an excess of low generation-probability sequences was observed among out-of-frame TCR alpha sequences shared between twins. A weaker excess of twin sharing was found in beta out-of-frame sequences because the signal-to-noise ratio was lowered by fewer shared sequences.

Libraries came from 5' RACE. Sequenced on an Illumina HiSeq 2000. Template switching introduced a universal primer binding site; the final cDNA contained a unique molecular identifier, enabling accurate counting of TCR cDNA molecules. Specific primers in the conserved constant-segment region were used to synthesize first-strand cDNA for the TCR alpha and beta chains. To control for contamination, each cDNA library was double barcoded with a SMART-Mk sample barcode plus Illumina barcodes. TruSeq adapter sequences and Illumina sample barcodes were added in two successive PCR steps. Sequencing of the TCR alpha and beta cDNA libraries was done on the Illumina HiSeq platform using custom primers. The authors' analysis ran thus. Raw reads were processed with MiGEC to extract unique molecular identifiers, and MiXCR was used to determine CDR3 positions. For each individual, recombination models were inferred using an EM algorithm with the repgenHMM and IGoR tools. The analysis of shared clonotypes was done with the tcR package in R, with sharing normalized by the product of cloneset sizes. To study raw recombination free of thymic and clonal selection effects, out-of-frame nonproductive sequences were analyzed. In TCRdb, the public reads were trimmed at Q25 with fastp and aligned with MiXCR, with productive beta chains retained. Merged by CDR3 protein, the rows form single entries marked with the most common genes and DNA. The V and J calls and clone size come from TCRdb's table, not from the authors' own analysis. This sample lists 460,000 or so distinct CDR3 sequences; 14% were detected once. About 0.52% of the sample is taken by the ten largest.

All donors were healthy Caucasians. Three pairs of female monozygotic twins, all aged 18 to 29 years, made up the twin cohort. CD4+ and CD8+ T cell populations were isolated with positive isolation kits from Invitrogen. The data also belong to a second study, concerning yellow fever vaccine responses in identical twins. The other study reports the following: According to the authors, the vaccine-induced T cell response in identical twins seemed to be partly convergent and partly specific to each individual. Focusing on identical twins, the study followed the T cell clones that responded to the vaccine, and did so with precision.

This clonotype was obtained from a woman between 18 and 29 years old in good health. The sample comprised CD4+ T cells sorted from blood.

The sequence in DNA is TGTGCCAGCAGTTTAAGGGACAGGGGTCCTAGGACGTACTTC. Its coded protein is CASSLRDRGPRTYF. The V and J genes are TRBV27 and TRBJ2-7, with TRBD1 identical over 10 junction bases. The CDR3 measures 14 amino acids from cysteine to phenylalanine. This entry keeps only the CDR3 DNA: 42 bases, framed from base 1. From a lookup of the germline V gene (reference sequence), CDR1 and CDR2 are MNHEY and SMNVEV. V and J are trimmed by 2 bases and 12 bases, and the gene matches miss 10 bases of the junction.